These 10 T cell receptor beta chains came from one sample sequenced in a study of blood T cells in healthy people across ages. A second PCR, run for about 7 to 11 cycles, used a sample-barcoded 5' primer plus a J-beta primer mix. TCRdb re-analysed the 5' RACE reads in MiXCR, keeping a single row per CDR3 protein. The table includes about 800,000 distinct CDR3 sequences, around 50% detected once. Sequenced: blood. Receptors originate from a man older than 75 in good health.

The CDR3 nucleotides read TGCAGTGCTAGACTTGGAGCTTGGGATACGCAGTATTTT. Translating it yields CSARLGAWDTQYF. The genes are TRBV20-1 and TRBJ2-3; D not certain. The germline V and J ends were trimmed by 2 bases and 6 bases, with 12 bases remaining between them. This CDR3 has 13 amino acids. In germline, CDR1 is DFQATT, CDR2 SNEGSKA (reference sequence).

The CDR3 coding sequence is TGTGCCAGCAGCCAAGTGGGTGCTAGCTCCTACAATGAGCAGTTCTTC. Translating gives CASSQVGASSYNEQFF. This chain links TRBV4-2 with TRBJ2-1, with D unclear. Per germline, CDR1 LGHNA and CDR2 YNFKEQ. The CDR3 is 16 amino acids. Trimming shortened V by 1 base and J by 0 bases, and 10 bases separated the two germline ends.

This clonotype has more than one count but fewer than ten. The CDR3 loop is CATSRGWNTEAFF. Written as DNA, the CDR3 is TGTGCCACCAGTCGGGGCTGGAACACTGAAGCTTTCTTT. The chain links TRBV24-1 to TRBJ1-1, with D perhaps TRBD1 (5 bases). V was trimmed by 6 bases and J by 1 base, leaving 8 bases between them. Germline V lookup: CDR1 KGHDR, CDR2 SFDVKD. This CDR3 is 13 amino acids long.

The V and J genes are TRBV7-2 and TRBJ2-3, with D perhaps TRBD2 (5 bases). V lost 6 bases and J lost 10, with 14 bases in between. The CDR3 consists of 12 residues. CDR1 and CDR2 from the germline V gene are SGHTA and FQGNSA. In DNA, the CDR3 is TGTGCCAGCAGTTTCACGAACGGGGCGCAGTATTTT. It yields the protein CASSFTNGAQYF.

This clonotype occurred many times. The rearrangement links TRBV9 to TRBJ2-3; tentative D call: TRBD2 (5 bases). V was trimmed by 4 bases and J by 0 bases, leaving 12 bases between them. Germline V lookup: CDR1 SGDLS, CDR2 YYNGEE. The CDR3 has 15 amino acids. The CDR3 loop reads CASSHGGLSTDTQYF. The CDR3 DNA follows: TGTGCCAGCAGCCATGGCGGGCTGAGCACAGATACGCAGTATTTT.

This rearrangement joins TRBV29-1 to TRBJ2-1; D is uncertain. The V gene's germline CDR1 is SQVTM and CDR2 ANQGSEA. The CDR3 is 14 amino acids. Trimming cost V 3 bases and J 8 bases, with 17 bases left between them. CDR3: CSVDGLDSVYEQFF. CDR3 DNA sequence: TGCAGCGTTGATGGGCTAGATAGTGTCTATGAGCAGTTCTTC.

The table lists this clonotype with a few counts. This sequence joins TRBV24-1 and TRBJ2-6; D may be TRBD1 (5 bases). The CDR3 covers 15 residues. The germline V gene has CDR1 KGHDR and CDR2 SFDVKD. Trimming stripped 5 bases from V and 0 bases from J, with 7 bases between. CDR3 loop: CATSGTLSGANVLTF. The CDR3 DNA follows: TGTGCCACCAGTGGGACACTCTCTGGGGCCAACGTCCTGACTTTC.

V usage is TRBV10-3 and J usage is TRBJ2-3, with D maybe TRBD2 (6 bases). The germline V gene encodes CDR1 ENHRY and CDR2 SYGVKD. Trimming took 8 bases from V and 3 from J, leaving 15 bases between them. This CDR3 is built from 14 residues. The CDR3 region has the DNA TGTGCCATCGGGGGGAGTACGGGGACAGATACGCAGTATTTT. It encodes CAIGGSTGTDTQYF.

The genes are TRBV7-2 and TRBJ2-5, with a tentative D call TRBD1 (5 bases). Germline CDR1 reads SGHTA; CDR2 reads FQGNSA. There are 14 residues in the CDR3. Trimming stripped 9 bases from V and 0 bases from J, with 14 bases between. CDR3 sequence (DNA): TGTGCCAGTTCGACAGACATGTACCAAGAGACCCAGTACTTC. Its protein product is CASSTDMYQETQYF.

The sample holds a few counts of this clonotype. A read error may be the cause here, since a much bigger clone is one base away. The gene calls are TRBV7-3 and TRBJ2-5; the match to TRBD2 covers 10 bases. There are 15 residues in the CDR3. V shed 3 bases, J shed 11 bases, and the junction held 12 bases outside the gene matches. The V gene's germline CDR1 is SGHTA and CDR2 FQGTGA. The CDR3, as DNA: TGTGCCAGCAGCTTTACTAAGCGGGAGGGTAGTGAGCAGTACTTC. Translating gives CASSFTKREGSEQYF.